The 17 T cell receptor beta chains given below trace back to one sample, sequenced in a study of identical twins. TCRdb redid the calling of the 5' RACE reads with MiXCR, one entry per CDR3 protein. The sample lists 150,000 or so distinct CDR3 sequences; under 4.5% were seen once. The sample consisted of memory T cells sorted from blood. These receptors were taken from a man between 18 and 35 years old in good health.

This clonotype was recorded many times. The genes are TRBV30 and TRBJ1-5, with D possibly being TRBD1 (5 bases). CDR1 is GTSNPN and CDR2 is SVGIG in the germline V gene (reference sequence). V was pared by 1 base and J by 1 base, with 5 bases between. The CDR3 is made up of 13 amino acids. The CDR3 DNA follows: TGTGCCTGGAGTGGACAGAGCAATCAGCCCCAGCATTTT. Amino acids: CAWSGQSNQPQHF. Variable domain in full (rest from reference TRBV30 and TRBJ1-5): SQTIHQWPATLVQPVGSPLSLECTVEGTSNPNLYWYRQAAGRGLQLLFYSVGIGQISSEVPQNLSASRPQDRQFILSSKKLLLSDSGFYLCAWSGQSNQPQHFGDGTRLSIL.

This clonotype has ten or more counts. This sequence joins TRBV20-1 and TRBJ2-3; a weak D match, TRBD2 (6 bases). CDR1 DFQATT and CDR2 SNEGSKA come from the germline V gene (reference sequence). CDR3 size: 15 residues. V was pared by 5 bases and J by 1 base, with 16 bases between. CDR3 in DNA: TGCAGTGCTCCGACCGGAGGGGTGGGCACAGATACGCAGTATTTT. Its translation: CSAPTGGVGTDTQYF.

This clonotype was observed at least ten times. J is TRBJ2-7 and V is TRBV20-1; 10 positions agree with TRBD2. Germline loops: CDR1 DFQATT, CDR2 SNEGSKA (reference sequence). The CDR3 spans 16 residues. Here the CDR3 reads CSPSGRGFWASYEQYV. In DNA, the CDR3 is TGCAGTCCTAGCGGGAGAGGGTTTTGGGCCTCCTACGAGCAGTACGTC.

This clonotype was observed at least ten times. CDR3 sequence: CASSNRSATNEKLFF. For the CDR3, the DNA is TGTGCCAGCAGCAACCGCAGTGCAACTAATGAAAAACTGTTTTTT. The rearrangement links TRBV7-9 to TRBJ1-4; D not resolved. V lost 5 bases and J 0 bases, leaving 10 bases between the germline ends. The CDR3 runs to 15 residues. Germline V CDR1 and CDR2: SEHNR, FQNEAQ (reference sequence).

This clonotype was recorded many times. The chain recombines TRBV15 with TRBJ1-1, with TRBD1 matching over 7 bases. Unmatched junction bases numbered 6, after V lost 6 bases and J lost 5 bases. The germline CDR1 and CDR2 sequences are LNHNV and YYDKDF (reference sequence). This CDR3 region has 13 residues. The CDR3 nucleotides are TGTGCCACCAGTAGTCAGGGGGATACTGAAGCTTTCTTT. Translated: CATSSQGDTEAFF. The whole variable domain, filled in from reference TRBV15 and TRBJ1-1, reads DAMVIQNPRYQVTQFGKPVTLSCSQTLNHNVMYWYQQKSSQAPKLLFHYYDKDFNNEADTPDNFQSRRPNTSFCFLDIRSPGLGDTAMYLCATSSQGDTEAFFGQGTRLTVV.

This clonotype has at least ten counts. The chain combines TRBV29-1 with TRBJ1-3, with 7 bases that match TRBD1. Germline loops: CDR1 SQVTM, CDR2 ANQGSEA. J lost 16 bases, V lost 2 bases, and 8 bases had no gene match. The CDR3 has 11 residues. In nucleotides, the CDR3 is TGCAGCGTTGAAACTAAACAGGGGCCCTATTTT. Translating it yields CSVETKQGPYF. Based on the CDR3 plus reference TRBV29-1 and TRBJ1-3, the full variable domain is SAVISQKPSRDICQRGTSLTIQCQVDSQVTMMFWYRQQPGQSLTLIATANQGSEATYESGFVIDKFPISRPNLTFSTLTVSNMSPEDSSIYLCSVETKQGPYFGEGSWLTVV.

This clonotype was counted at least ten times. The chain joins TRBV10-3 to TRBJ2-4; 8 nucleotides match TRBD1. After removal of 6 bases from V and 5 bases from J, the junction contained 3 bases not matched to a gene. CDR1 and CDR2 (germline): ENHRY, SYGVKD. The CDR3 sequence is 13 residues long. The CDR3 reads CAISRGQENIQYF. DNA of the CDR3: TGTGCCATCAGCAGGGGGCAAGAAAACATTCAGTACTTC.

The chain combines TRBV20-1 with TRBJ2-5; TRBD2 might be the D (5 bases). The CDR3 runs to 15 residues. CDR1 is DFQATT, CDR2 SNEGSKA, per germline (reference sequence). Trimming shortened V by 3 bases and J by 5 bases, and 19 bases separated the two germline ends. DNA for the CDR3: TGCAGTGCTAGCCTACACGGGATAGGCCCGGAGACCCAGTACTTC. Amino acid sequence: CSASLHGIGPETQYF.

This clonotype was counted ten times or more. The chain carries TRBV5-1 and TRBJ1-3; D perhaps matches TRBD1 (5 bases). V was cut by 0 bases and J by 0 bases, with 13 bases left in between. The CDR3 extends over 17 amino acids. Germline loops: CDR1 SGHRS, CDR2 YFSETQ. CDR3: CASSLGDLPSSGNTIYF. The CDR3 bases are TGCGCCAGCAGCTTGGGGGACTTACCGAGCTCTGGAAACACCATATATTTT.

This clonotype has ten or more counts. As DNA, the CDR3 is TGTGCCAGCAGCAAAGGGGGTCCCGGACAAGAGACCCAGTACTTC. The encoded protein is CASSKGGPGQETQYF. V usage is TRBV7-6 and J usage is TRBJ2-5, with D possibly matching TRBD1 (6 bases). Trimming left V 5 bases short and J 2 bases short, with 15 bases between. The CDR3 is made up of 15 amino acids. Germline CDR1 reads SGHVS; CDR2 reads FNYEAQ.

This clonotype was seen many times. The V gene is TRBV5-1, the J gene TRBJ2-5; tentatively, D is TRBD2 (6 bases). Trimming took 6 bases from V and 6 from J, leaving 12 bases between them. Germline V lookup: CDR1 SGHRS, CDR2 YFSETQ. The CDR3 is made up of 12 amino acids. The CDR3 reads CASNAGIKTQYF. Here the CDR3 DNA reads TGCGCCAGCAACGCGGGAATAAAGACCCAGTACTTC.

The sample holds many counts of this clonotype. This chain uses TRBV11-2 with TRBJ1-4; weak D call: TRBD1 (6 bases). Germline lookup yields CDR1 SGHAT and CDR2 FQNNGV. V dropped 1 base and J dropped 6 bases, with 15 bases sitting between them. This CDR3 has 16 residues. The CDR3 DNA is TGTGCCAGCAGCTTAGGGCTACGGGACAAAGATGAAAAACTGTTTTTT. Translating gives CASSLGLRDKDEKLFF.

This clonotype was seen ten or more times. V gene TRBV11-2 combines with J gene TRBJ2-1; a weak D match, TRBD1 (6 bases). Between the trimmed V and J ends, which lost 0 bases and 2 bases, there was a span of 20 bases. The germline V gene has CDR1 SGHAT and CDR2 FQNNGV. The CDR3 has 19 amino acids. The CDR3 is CASSLERSWTAQPYNEQFF. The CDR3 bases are TGTGCCAGCAGCTTAGAGAGATCTTGGACAGCCCAACCCTACAATGAGCAGTTCTTC.

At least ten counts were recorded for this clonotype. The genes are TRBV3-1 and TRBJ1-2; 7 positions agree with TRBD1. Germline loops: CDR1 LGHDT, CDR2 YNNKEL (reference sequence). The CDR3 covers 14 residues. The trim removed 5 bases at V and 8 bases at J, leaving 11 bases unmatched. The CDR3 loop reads CASSSQPGQQGYTF. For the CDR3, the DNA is TGTGCCAGCAGCAGCCAGCCGGGACAGCAGGGCTACACCTTC.

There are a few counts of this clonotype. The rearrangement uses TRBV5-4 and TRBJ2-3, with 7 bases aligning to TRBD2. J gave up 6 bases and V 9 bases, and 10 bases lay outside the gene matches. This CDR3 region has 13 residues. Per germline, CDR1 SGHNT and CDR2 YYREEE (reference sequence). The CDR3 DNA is TGTGCCATCTCATGGGCGGGAGCGGATACGCAGTATTTT. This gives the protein CAISWAGADTQYF.

The CDR3 DNA reads as TGCAGTGCTAGACTGGACAGGGGGGAGCAGTACTTC. This gives the protein CSARLDRGEQYF. The chain combines TRBV20-1 with TRBJ2-7; 10 bases map to TRBD1. This CDR3 comprises 12 residues. The germline gives CDR1 DFQATT, CDR2 SNEGSKA (reference sequence). The V gene end was trimmed by 2 bases and the J gene end by 7 bases; junction bases not matched to a gene: 2.

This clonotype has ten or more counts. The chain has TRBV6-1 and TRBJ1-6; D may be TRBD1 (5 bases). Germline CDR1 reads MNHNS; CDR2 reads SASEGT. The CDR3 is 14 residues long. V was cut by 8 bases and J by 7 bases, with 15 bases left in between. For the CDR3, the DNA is TGTGCCAGCGTACGTGCGGGGGAAAATTCACCCCTCCACTTT. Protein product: CASVRAGENSPLHF.